Listed here are 27 T cell receptor beta chains from one sample, sequenced in a study of T cell responses to AZD1222 COVID-19 vaccine. The protocol was immunoSEQ multiplex PCR, while the TCRdb copy is restricted to in-frame clones and leaves out a portion. The sample lists around 150,000 clones; around 89% were seen once. This specimen was peripheral blood, taken 28 days after the second AZD1222 dose. These receptors came from an adult who received the AZD1222 COVID-19 vaccine.

In DNA form, the CDR3 reads TGTGCCAGCAGCTCAATTATGGATTCACCCCTCCACTTT. It encodes CASSSIMDSPLHF. V is TRBV7-2 and J is TRBJ1-6; D remains ambiguous. Germline assignment: CDR1 SGHTA and CDR2 FQGNSA. The V gene lost 4 bases and the J gene lost 8 bases, with 9 bases spanning the gap. CDR3 length: 13 residues.

This clone was picked up one time. The V gene is TRBV7-9, the J gene TRBJ1-2, with 7 positions matching TRBD1. The CDR3 is made up of 15 amino acids. From germline, CDR1 is SEHNR and CDR2 FQNEAQ (reference sequence). Losses at the gene ends were 5 bases for V and 4 bases for J; bases not matched to a gene: 10. In nucleotides, the CDR3 is TGTGCCAGCAGCGGAAAGGGACAGACGATCTATGGCTACACCTTC. Its protein product is CASSGKGQTIYGYTF.

This clone showed up just once. The chain combines TRBV3-1 (or the pseudogene TRBV3-2) with TRBJ1-1; no clear D gene. The germline V gene has CDR1 LGHDT and CDR2 YNNKEL (reference sequence). V was pared by 8 bases and J by 6 bases, with 19 bases between. This CDR3 comprises 14 residues. The CDR3 loop reads CASVNSLTNSEAFF. Written as DNA, the CDR3 is TGTGCCAGCGTCAACAGTTTAACAAACTCTGAAGCTTTCTTT.

V gene TRBV6-5 combines with J gene TRBJ1-2; 8 bases match TRBD1. The CDR3 loop spans 13 amino acids. The germline gives CDR1 MNHEY, CDR2 SVGAGI. V lost 4 bases, J lost 8 bases, and 6 bases stayed unmatched. CDR3 DNA: TGTGCCAGCAGTTTGGACAGGGATTGGGGCTACACCTTC. This codes for CASSLDRDWGYTF.

V and J are TRBV4-3 and TRBJ1-5; D is unclear. CDR1 is LGHNA, CDR2 YSLEER, per germline. The length of the CDR3 is 15 residues. V was shortened by 4 bases and J by 3 bases, with 13 bases between the two germline ends. The CDR3 DNA sequence: TGCGCCAGCAGCCCTCACTACAATGCCAATCAGCCCCAGCATTTT. This sequence encodes CASSPHYNANQPQHF.

This clone was counted once. V usage is TRBV6-1 and J usage is TRBJ2-2, with unresolved D. CDR1 is MNHNS, CDR2 SASEGT, per germline. Trimming shortened V by 2 bases and J by 4 bases, and 8 bases separated the two germline ends. The CDR3 has 14 residues. CDR3 residues: CASSETRGTGELFF. CDR3 DNA sequence: TGTGCCAGCAGTGAAACCCGCGGCACCGGGGAGCTGTTTTTT.

V is TRBV6-5 and J is TRBJ1-5; D is perhaps TRBD1 (5 bases). There are 15 residues in the CDR3. V lost 8 bases to trimming and J lost 0 bases, with 14 bases between them. The germline V gene has CDR1 MNHEY and CDR2 SVGAGI. The DNA of the CDR3 is TGTGCCAGCTCCAACGCGGGGGGTAGCAATCAGCCCCAGCATTTT. Translated, it gives CASSNAGGSNQPQHF.

The chain links TRBV9 to TRBJ2-2; D is undetermined. The ends were cut back, 0 bases at V and 7 bases at J, with 13 bases in the middle. The CDR3 extends over 15 amino acids. The germline V gene has CDR1 SGDLS and CDR2 YYNGEE. The CDR3 coding sequence is TGTGCCAGCAGCGTAGAGGCCAGTTGGGGCGGGGAGCTGTTTTTT. Its translation is CASSVEASWGGELFF.

The chain joins TRBV30 to TRBJ2-7; 9 bases line up with TRBD1. V was clipped by 4 bases and J by 3 bases; unmatched bases: 4. This CDR3 contains 13 residues. Germline V lookup: CDR1 GTSNPN, CDR2 SVGIG (reference sequence). CDR3 sequence reads: CAWTPGQGYEQYF. The CDR3 DNA is TGTGCCTGGACTCCGGGACAGGGCTACGAGCAGTACTTC.

The J gene is TRBJ2-7, the V gene TRBV7-9, with 10 bases lining up with TRBD1. Germline trimming cut 5 bases from V and 3 bases from J; bases unmatched to any gene: 22. The CDR3 spans 20 residues. Per the germline V gene, CDR1 is SEHNR and CDR2 is FQNEAQ (reference sequence). This chain's CDR3 is CASSKVPGQGVSSAGYEQYF. DNA for the CDR3: TGTGCCAGCAGCAAAGTCCCCGGACAGGGGGTTTCTTCGGCTGGCTACGAGCAGTACTTC.

The chain uses TRBV2 and TRBJ2-5; possible D gene TRBD2, 5 bases. The CDR3 length is 13 residues. V shed 5 bases and J shed 4 bases, with 11 bases lying between them. From germline, CDR1 is SNHLY and CDR2 FYNNEI. The CDR3 DNA follows: TGTGCCAGCAGTTACCACGGGGTAGAGACCCAGTACTTC. Protein sequence: CASSYHGVETQYF. The full variable domain, with the rest looked up from reference TRBV2 and TRBJ2-5, is EPEVTQTPSHQVTQMGQEVILRCVPISNHLYFYWYRQILGQKVEFLVSFYNNEISEKSEIFDDQFSVERPDGSNFTLKIRSTKLEDSAMYFCASSYHGVETQYFGPGTRLLVL.

The rearrangement joins TRBV7-2 to TRBJ1-1; TRBD1 might be the D (5 bases). Trimming cost V 2 bases and J 6 bases, with 7 bases left between them. The length of the CDR3 is 12 residues. Germline CDR1 is SGHTA and CDR2 is FQGNSA. The CDR3 loop reads CASSLKGAEAFF. For the CDR3, the DNA is TGTGCCAGCAGCTTAAAAGGGGCTGAAGCTTTCTTT.

The rearrangement joins TRBV6-4 to TRBJ2-5; tentatively, D is TRBD2 (6 bases). The CDR3 sequence is 17 residues long. The V end was cut by 8 bases, the J end by 1 base, with 23 bases between. Germline V lookup: CDR1 MRHNA, CDR2 SNTAGT. The CDR3 DNA follows: TGTGCCAGCCCCGACGCTAGCGACGGCCTGGGCCAAGAGACCCAGTACTTC. Translated, it gives CASPDASDGLGQETQYF.

The rearrangement links TRBV6-5 to TRBJ2-7; D is unclear. This CDR3 region has 14 residues. CDR1 is MNHEY, CDR2 SVGAGI, per germline. V gave up 6 bases and J gave up 3 bases, with 15 bases separating them. This CDR3 reads CASSASLLGYEQYF. The CDR3, as DNA: TGTGCCAGCAGCGCCTCGCTTTTGGGCTACGAGCAGTACTTC.

This chain links TRBV5-4 with TRBJ1-1; D might be TRBD1 (6 bases). The CDR3 runs 13 residues. The V gene's germline CDR1 is SGHNT and CDR2 YYREEE (reference sequence). Trimming removed 4 bases from V and 2 bases from J, with 9 bases in between. Here the CDR3 reads CASSIRGNTEAFF. DNA for the CDR3: TGTGCCAGCAGCATCAGGGGTAACACTGAAGCTTTCTTT.

The rearrangement links TRBV29-1 to TRBJ1-2; possible D gene TRBD1, 5 bases. Germline-derived CDR1 and CDR2 are SQVTM and ANQGSEA. V gave up 6 bases and J gave up 6 bases, with 8 bases separating them. The CDR3 contains 10 residues. The CDR3 is CSVRGDGYTF. CDR3 nucleotide sequence: TGCAGCGTGCGAGGGGATGGCTACACCTTC.

This clone was detected once. The chain joins TRBV7-9 to TRBJ1-6; the D gene is possibly TRBD1 (6 bases). The CDR3 runs 14 residues. Per germline, CDR1 SEHNR and CDR2 FQNEAQ (reference sequence). Trimming took off 2 bases at V and 11 bases at J, with 13 bases between the two ends. CDR3 amino acids: CASSLSGGEAPLHF. The DNA for the CDR3 is TGTGCCAGCAGCTTATCTGGGGGCGAGGCACCCCTCCACTTT.

V and J are TRBV13 and TRBJ2-1; 8 bases match TRBD1. After removal of 4 bases from V and 8 bases from J, the junction contained 10 bases not matched to a gene. Germline V lookup: CDR1 PRHDT, CDR2 FYEKMQ (reference sequence). This CDR3 has 15 residues. The CDR3 region is CASSSLITGGDEQFF. CDR3 DNA: TGTGCCAGCAGCTCCCTAATAACAGGGGGAGATGAGCAGTTCTTC.

V is TRBV27 and J is TRBJ1-4; TRBD1 agrees at 7 bases. Germline V lookup: CDR1 MNHEY, CDR2 SMNVEV (reference sequence). V trimming: 0 bases; J trimming: 0 bases; junction bases outside the gene matches: 4. The CDR3 loop spans 17 amino acids. CDR3 sequence: CASSLSRGTATNEKLFF. Written as DNA, the CDR3 is TGTGCCAGCAGTTTATCACGGGGGACAGCAACTAATGAAAAACTGTTTTTT.

J is TRBJ1-2 and V is TRBV18; TRBD1 aligns across 10 bases. V was clipped by 5 bases and J by 8 bases; unmatched bases: 8. The CDR3 loop spans 14 amino acids. Germline assignment: CDR1 KGHSH and CDR2 LQKENI. The CDR3 protein is CASSTDRGSQGYTF. The CDR3 region has the DNA TGTGCCAGCTCAACGGACAGGGGGTCACAGGGCTACACCTTC.

The chain is built from TRBV4-3 and TRBJ1-1, with D perhaps matching TRBD1 (5 bases). This CDR3 region has 16 residues. Trimming pared 1 base from V and 4 bases from J, leaving 16 bases between. Germline V CDR1 and CDR2: LGHNA, YSLEER. As DNA, the CDR3 is TGCGCCAGCAGCCAAGGAGGGGTGGGTTTCATCACTGAAGCTTTCTTT. This encodes CASSQGGVGFITEAFF.

The chain carries TRBV5-8 and TRBJ1-6, with TRBD1 identical over 8 bases. Germline CDR1 SGHTS, CDR2 YDEGEE. The CDR3 length is 12 residues. Germline trimming cut 4 bases from V and 11 bases from J; bases unmatched to any gene: 2. CDR3 loop: CASSGQGPPLHF. In DNA form, the CDR3 reads TGTGCCAGCAGCGGACAGGGACCACCCCTCCACTTT. Full variable domain (rest looked up from reference TRBV5-8 and TRBJ1-6): EAGVTQSPTHLIKTRGQQATLRCSPISGHTSVYWYQQALGLGLQFLLWYDEGEERNRGNFPPRFSGRQFPNYSSELNVNALELEDSALYLCASSGQGPPLHFGNGTRLTVT.

The rearrangement joins TRBV29-1 to TRBJ1-2, with unresolved D. Germline V gene lookup returns CDR1 SQVTM and CDR2 ANQGSEA. The CDR3 covers 13 residues. V was pared by 4 bases and J by 5 bases, with 14 bases between. The CDR3 spells CSVATVREYGYTF. CDR3 nucleotide sequence: TGCAGCGTTGCCACGGTTAGGGAGTATGGCTACACCTTC. The full variable domain, its missing parts supplied by reference TRBV29-1 and TRBJ1-2, is SAVISQKPSRDICQRGTSLTIQCQVDSQVTMMFWYRQQPGQSLTLIATANQGSEATYESGFVIDKFPISRPNLTFSTLTVSNMSPEDSSIYLCSVATVREYGYTFGSGTRLTVV.

V and J are TRBV10-1 and TRBJ2-3; no clear D gene. Per germline, CDR1 WNHNN and CDR2 SYGVQD (reference sequence). This CDR3 is 14 amino acids long. V gave up 8 bases and J gave up 11 bases, with 23 bases separating them. The CDR3 nucleotides read TGCGCCAGCGGCCTAACAAGGGCAAGAAGCGAGCAGTATTTT. This codes for CASGLTRARSEQYF.

The chain has TRBV19 and TRBJ1-5, with D perhaps matching TRBD1 (6 bases). Germline assignment: CDR1 LNHDA and CDR2 SQIVND (reference sequence). Between the trimmed V and J ends, which lost 6 bases and 1 base, there was a span of 10 bases. The CDR3 extends over 14 amino acids. In DNA form, the CDR3 reads TGTGCCAGTAGACCTACAGGGAGCAATCAGCCCCAGCATTTT. Translating it yields CASRPTGSNQPQHF.

The V call is TRBV10-3, the J call TRBJ1-2, with 7 bases identical to TRBD1. V trimming: 4 bases; J trimming: 2 bases; junction bases outside the gene matches: 7. CDR1 is ENHRY, CDR2 SYGVKD, per germline. This CDR3 has 15 residues. CDR3 nucleotide sequence: TGTGCCATCAGTGTTCCGACAGGGCCCAACTATGGCTACACCTTC. This codes for CAISVPTGPNYGYTF.

V is TRBV30 and J is TRBJ1-5, with D unresolved. V lost 2 bases, J lost 1 base, and 6 bases lay in between. This CDR3 is built from 13 residues. Germline values: CDR1 GTSNPN, CDR2 SVGIG (reference sequence). The DNA for the CDR3 is TGTGCCTGGAGTCGAGCGAGCAATCAGCCCCAGCATTTT. It translates to CAWSRASNQPQHF.